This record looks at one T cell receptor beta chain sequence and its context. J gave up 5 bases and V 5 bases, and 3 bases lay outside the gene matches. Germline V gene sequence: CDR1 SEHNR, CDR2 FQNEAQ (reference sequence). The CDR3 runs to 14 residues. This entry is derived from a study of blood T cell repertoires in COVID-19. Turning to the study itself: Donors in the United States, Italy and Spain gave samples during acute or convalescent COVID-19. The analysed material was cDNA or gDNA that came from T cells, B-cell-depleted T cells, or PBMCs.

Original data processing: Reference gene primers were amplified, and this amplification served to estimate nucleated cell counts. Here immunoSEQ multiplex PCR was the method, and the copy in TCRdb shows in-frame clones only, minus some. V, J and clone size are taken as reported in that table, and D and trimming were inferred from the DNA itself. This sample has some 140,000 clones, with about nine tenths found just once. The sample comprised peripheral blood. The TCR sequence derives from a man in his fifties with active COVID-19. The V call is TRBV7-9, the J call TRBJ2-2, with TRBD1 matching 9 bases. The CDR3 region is CASSRDRETGELFF. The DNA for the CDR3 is TGTGCCAGCAGCCGGGACAGGGAGACCGGGGAGCTGTTTTTT.